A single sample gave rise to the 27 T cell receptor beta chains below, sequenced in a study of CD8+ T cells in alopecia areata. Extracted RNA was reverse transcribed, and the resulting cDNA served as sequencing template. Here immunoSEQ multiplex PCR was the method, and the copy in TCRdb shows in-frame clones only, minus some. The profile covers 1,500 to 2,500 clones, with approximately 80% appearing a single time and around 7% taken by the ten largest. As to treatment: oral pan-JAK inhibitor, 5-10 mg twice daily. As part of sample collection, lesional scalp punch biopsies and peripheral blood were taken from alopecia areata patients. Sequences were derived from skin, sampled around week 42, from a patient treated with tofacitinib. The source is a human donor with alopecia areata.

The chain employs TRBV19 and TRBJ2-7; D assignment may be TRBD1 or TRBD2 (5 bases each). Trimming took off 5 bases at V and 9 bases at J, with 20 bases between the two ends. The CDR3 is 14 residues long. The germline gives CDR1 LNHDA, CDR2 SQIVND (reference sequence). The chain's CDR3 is CASSHGQMRGGQYF. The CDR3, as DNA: TGTGCCAGTAGTCACGGACAAATGAGAGGAGGGCAGTACTTC. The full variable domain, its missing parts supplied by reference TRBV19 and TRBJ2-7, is DGGITQSPKYLFRKEGQNVTLSCEQNLNHDAMYWYRQDPGQGLRLIYYSQIVNDFQKGDIAEGYSVSREKKESFPLTVTSAQKNPTAFYLCASSHGQMRGGQYFGPGTRLTVT.

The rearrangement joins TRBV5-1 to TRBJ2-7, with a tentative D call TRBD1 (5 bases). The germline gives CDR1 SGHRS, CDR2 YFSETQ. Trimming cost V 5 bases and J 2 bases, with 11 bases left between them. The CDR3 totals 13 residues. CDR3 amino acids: CASRGATPYEQYF. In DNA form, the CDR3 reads TGCGCCAGCAGAGGGGCTACCCCCTACGAGCAGTACTTC.

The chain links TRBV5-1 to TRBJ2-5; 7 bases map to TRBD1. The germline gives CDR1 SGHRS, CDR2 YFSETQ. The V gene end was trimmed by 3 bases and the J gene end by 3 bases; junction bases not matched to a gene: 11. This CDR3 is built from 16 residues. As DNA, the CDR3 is TGCGCCAGCAGCTCCCCCCGGGACAGACCCAAAGAGACCCAGTACTTC. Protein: CASSSPRDRPKETQYF.

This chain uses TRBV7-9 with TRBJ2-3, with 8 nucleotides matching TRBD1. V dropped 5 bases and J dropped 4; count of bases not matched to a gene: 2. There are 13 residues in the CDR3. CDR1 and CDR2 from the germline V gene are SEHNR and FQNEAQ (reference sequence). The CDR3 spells CASSDRGPDTQYF. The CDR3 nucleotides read TGTGCCAGCAGCGACAGGGGTCCAGATACGCAGTATTTT.

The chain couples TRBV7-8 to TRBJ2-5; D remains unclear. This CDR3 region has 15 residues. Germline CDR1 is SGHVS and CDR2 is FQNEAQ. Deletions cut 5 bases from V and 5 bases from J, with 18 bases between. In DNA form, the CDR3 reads TGTGCCAGCAGCGTAGGTCGGGCCGATCAGGAGACCCAGTACTTC. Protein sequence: CASSVGRADQETQYF.

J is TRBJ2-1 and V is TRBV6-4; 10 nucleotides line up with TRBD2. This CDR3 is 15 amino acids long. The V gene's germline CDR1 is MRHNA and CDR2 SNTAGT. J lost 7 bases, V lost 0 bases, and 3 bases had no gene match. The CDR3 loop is CASSDSSGGANEQFF. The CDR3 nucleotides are TGTGCCAGCAGTGACTCGAGCGGGGGGGCAAATGAGCAGTTCTTC.

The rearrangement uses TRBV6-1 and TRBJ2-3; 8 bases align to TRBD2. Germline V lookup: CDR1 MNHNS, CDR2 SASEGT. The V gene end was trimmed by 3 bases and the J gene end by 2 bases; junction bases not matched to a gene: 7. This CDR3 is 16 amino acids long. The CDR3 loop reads CASSEVGTRYTDTQYF. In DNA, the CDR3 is TGTGCCAGCAGTGAGGTCGGGACTAGATACACAGATACGCAGTATTTT.

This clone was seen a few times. For the CDR3, the DNA is TGTGCCAGCAGCTTCCGCGGGACAGGGGGCATAGACATTCAGTACTTC. Protein sequence: CASSFRGTGGIDIQYF. This chain joins TRBV7-2 and TRBJ2-4; 12 nucleotides line up with TRBD1. The V gene end was trimmed by 3 bases and the J gene end by 8 bases; junction bases not matched to a gene: 8. The CDR3 runs to 16 residues. In germline, CDR1 is SGHTA, CDR2 FQGNSA. The whole variable domain, remainder taken from reference TRBV7-2 and TRBJ2-4, is GAGVSQSPSNKVTEKGKDVELRCDPISGHTALYWYRQSLGQGLEFLIYFQGNSAPDKSGLPSDRFSAERTGGSVSTLTIQRTQQEDSAVYLCASSFRGTGGIDIQYFGAGTRLSVL.

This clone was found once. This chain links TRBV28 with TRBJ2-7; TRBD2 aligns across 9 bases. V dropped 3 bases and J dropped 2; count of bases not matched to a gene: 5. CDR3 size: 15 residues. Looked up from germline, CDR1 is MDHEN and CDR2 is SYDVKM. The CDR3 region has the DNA TGTGCCAGCAGTTTTGAGCGGGGGGCCCCCTACGAGCAGTACTTC. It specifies CASSFERGAPYEQYF.

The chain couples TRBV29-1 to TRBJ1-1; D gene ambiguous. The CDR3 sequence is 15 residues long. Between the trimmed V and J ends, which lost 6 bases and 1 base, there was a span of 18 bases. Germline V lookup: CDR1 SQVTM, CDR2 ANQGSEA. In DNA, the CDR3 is TGCAGCGTGGGTGGTCCCGGGTTTCCGAACACTGAAGCTTTCTTT. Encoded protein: CSVGGPGFPNTEAFF.

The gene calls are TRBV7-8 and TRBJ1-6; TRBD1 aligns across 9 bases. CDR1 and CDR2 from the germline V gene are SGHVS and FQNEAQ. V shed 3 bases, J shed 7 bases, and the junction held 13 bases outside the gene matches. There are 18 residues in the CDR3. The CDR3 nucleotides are TGTGCCAGCAGCTTTGGTCTCCGGACAGGGGTCGGGAATTCACCCCTCCACTTT. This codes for CASSFGLRTGVGNSPLHF.

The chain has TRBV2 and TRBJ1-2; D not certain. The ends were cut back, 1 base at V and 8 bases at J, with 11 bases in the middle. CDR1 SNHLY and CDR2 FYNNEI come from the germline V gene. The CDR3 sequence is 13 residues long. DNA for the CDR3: TGTGCCAGCAGTGAAGGGGCCTCCAGCGGCTACACCTTC. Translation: CASSEGASSGYTF.

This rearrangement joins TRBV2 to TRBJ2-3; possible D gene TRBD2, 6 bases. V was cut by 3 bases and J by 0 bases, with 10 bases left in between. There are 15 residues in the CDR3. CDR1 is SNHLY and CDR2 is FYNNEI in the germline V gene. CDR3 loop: CASSDLGGSTDTQYF. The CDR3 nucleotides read TGTGCCAGCAGTGATCTCGGGGGTAGCACAGATACGCAGTATTTT.

Here the CDR3 reads CASSSYLAGGRYEQYF. The CDR3 DNA reads TGTGCCAGCAGCTCTTACCTAGCGGGGGGTCGCTACGAGCAGTACTTC. V and J are TRBV7-8 and TRBJ2-7; 11 nucleotides align to TRBD2. There are 16 residues in the CDR3. CDR1 SGHVS and CDR2 FQNEAQ come from the germline V gene. The ends lost 4 bases at V and 3 bases at J; junction bases unmatched: 8. The full variable domain, rest sourced from reference TRBV7-8 and TRBJ2-7, is GAGVSQSPRYKVAKRGQDVALRCDPISGHVSLFWYQQALGQGPEFLTYFQNEAQLDKSGLPSDRFFAERPEGSVSTLKIQRTQQEDSAVYLCASSSYLAGGRYEQYFGPGTRLTVT.

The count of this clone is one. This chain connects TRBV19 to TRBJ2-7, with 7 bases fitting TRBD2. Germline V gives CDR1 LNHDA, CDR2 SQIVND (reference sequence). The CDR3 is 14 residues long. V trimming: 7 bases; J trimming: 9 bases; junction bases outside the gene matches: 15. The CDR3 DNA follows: TGTGCCAGTAACCCAGGCGGGGGATCCGGCGGGCAGTACTTC. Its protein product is CASNPGGGSGGQYF.

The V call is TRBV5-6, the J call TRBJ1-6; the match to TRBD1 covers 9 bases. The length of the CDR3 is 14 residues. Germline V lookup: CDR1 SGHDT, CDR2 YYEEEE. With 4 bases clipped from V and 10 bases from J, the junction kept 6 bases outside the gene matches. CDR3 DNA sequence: TGTGCCAGCAGCGAGACAGGGGGTTGGTCACCCCTCCACTTT. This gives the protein CASSETGGWSPLHF.

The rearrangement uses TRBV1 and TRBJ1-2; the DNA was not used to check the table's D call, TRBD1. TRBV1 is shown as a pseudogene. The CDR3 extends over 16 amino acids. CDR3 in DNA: TGCACCAGCAGCCAAGGGCCTTCGGGACAACGGAGTGGCTACACCTTC. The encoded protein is CTSSQGPSGQRSGYTF.

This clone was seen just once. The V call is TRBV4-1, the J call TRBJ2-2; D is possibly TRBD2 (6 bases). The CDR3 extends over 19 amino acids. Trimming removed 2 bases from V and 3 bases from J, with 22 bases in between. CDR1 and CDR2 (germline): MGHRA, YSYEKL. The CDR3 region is CASSQQQLWRGEDTGELFF. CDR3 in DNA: TGCGCCAGCAGCCAACAACAGCTGTGGAGAGGGGAGGACACCGGGGAGCTGTTTTTT.

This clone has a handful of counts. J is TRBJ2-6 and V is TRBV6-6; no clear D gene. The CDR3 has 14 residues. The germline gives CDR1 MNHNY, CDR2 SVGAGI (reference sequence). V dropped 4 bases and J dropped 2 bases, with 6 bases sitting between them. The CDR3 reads CASSSSTGANVLTF. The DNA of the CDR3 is TGTGCCAGCAGTTCCAGTACTGGGGCCAACGTCCTGACTTTC.

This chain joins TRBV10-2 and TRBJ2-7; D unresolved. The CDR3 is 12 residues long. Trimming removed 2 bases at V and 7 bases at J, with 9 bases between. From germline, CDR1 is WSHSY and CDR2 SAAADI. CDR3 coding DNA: TGCGCCAGCAGTGAGGGGTACGGGGAGCAGTACTTC. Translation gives CASSEGYGEQYF.

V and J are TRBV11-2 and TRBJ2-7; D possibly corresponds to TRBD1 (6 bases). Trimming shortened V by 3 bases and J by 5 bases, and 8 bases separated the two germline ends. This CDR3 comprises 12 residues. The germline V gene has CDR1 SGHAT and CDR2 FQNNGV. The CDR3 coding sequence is TGTGCCAGCAGCTTCGGACAGAACGAGCAGTACTTC. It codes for CASSFGQNEQYF.

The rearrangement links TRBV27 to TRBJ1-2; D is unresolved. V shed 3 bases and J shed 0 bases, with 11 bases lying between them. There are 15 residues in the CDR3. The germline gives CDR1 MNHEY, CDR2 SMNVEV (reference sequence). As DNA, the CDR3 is TGTGCCAGCAGTTTTTCGAGGAGGGCTAACTATGGCTACACCTTC. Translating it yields CASSFSRRANYGYTF.

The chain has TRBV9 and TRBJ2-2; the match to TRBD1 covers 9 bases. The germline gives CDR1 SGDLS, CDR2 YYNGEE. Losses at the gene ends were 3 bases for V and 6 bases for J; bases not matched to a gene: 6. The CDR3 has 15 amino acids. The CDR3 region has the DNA TGTGCCAGCAGCGCCGCCGGGACAGGGTCCGGGGAGCTGTTTTTT. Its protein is CASSAAGTGSGELFF.

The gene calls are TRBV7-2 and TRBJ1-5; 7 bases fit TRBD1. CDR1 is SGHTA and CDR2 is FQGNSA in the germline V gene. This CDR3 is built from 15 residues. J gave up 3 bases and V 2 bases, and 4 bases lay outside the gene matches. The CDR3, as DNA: TGTGCCAGCAGCTTATACAGGGGAGACAATCAGCCCCAGCATTTT. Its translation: CASSLYRGDNQPQHF.

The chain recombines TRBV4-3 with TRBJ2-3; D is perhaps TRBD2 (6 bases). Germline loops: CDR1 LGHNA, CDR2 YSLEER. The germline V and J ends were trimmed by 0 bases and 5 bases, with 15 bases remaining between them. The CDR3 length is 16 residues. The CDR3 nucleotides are TGCGCCAGCAGCCAAGATTTGTGGGGGGTGAGAGATACGCAGTATTTT. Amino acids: CASSQDLWGVRDTQYF.

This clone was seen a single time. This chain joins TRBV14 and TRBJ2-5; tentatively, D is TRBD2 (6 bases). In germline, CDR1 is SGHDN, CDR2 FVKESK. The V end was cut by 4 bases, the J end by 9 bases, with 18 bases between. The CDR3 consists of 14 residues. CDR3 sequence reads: CASSPGLRDVAQYF. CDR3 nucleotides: TGTGCCAGCAGCCCTGGACTAAGAGACGTAGCCCAGTACTTC.

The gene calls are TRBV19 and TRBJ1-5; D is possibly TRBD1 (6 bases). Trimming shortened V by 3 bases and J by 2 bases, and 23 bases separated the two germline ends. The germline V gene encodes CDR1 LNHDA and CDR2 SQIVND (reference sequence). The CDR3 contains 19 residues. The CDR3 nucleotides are TGTGCCAGTAGTATGTTCATCAACCTCCGGGACACCCGCAATCAGCCCCAGCATTTT. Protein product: CASSMFINLRDTRNQPQHF. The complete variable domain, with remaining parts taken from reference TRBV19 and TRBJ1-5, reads DGGITQSPKYLFRKEGQNVTLSCEQNLNHDAMYWYRQDPGQGLRLIYYSQIVNDFQKGDIAEGYSVSREKKESFPLTVTSAQKNPTAFYLCASSMFINLRDTRNQPQHFGDGTRLSIL.